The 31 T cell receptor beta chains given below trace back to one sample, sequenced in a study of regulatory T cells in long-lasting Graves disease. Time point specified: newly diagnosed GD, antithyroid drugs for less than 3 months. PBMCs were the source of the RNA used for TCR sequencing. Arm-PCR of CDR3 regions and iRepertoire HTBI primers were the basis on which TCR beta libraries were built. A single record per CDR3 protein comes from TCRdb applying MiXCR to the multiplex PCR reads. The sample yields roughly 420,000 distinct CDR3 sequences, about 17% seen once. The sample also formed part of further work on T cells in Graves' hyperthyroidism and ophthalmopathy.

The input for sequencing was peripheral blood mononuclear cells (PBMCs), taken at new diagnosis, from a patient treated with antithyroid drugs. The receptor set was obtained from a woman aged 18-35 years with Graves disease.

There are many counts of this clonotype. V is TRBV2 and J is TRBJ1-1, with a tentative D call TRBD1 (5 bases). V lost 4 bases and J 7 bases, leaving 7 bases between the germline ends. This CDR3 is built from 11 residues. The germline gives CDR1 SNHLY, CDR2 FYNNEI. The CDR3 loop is CASSVRGEAFF. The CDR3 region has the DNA TGTGCCAGCAGTGTGAGGGGTGAAGCTTTCTTT.

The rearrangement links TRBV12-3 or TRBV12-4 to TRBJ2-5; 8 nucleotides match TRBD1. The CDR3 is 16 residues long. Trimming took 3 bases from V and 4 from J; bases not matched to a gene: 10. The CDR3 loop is CASSLKPGGRRETQYF. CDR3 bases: TGTGCCAGCAGTTTGAAGCCAGGGGGCCGGAGAGAGACCCAGTACTTC.

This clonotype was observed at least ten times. CDR3 sequence: CASSLRGLGVSAQYF. CDR3 nucleotides: TGTGCCAGCAGTTTGAGGGGGCTTGGGGTGTCGGCGCAGTATTTT. The genes are TRBV27 and TRBJ2-3; TRBD1 matches at 7 bases. The CDR3 sequence is 15 residues long. V lost 3 bases, J lost 10 bases, and 13 bases stayed unmatched. From germline, CDR1 is MNHEY and CDR2 SMNVEV (reference sequence).

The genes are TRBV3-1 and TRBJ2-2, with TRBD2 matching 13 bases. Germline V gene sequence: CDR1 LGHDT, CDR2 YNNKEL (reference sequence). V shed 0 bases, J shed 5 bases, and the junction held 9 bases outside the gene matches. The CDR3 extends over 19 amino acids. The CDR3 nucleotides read TGTGCCAGCAGCCAAGATAGGGCACGGACTAGCGGGAGAACCGGGGAGCTGTTTTTT. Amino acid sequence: CASSQDRARTSGRTGELFF.

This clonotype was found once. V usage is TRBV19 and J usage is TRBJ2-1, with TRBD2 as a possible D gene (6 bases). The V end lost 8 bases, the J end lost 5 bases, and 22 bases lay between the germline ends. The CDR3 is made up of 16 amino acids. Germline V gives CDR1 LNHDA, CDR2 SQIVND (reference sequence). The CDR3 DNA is TGTGCCAGTCGGTTTATGGCGGGGAGCCCCAACAATGAGCAGTTCTTC. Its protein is CASRFMAGSPNNEQFF.

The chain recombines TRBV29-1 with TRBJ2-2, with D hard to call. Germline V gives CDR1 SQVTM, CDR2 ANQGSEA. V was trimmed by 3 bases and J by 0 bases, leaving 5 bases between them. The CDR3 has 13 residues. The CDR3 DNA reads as TGCAGCGTTGATGCTTCGAACACCGGGGAGCTGTTTTTT. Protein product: CSVDASNTGELFF.

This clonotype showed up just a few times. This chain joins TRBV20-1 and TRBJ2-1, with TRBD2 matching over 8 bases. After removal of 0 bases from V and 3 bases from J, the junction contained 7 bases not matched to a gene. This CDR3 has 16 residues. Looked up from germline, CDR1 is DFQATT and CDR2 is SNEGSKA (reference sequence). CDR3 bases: TGCAGTGCTAGAGATTTCGCGGGAGGCCTCTACAATGAGCAGTTCTTC. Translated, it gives CSARDFAGGLYNEQFF.

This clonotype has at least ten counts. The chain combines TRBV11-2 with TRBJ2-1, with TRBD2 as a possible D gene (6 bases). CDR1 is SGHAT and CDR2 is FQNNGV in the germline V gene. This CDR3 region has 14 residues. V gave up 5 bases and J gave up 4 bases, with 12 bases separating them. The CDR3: CASSPRGLYNEQFF. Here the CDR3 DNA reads TGTGCCAGCAGCCCGCGGGGCTTATACAATGAGCAGTTCTTC. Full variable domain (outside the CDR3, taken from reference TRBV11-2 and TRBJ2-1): EAGVAQSPRYKIIEKRQSVAFWCNPISGHATLYWYQQILGQGPKLLIQFQNNGVVDDSQLPKDRFSAERLKGVDSTLKIQPAKLEDSAVYLCASSPRGLYNEQFFGPGTRLTVL.

The CDR3 sequence is CASSQERKAGKKYEQYF. The CDR3 DNA reads TGCGCCAGCAGCCAAGAGAGAAAAGCGGGAAAAAAGTACGAGCAGTACTTC. This rearrangement joins TRBV4-1 to TRBJ2-7; 7 bases match TRBD2. Trimming removed 0 bases from V and 4 bases from J; junction bases left unmatched: 12. The germline CDR1 and CDR2 sequences are MGHRA and YSYEKL. The CDR3 contains 17 residues.

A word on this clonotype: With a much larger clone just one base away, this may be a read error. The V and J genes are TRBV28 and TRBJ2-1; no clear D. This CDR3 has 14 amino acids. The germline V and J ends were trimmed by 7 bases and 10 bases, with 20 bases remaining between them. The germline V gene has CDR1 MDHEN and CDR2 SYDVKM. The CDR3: CASTSILTFYEQFF. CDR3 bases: TGTGCCAGCACCTCTATCCTAACCTTTTACGAGCAGTTCTTC.

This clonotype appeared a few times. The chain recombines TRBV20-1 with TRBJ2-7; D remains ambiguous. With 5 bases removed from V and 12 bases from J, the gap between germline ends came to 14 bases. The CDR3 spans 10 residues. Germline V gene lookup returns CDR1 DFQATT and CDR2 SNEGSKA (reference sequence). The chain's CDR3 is CSAPYQTLYF. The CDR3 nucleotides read TGCAGTGCTCCTTACCAGACCTTGTACTTC.

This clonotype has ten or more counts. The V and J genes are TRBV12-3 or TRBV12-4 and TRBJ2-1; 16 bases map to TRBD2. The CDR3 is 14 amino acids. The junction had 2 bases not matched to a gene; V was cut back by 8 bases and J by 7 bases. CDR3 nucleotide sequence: TGTGCCAGCGGGACTAGCGGGAGGGGTAATGAGCAGTTCTTC. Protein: CASGTSGRGNEQFF.

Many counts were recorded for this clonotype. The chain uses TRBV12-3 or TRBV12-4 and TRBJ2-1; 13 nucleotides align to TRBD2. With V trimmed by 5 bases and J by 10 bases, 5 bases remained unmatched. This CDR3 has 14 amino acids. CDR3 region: CASSGRTSGREQFF. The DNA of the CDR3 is TGTGCCAGCAGTGGGCGGACTAGCGGGAGAGAGCAGTTCTTC.

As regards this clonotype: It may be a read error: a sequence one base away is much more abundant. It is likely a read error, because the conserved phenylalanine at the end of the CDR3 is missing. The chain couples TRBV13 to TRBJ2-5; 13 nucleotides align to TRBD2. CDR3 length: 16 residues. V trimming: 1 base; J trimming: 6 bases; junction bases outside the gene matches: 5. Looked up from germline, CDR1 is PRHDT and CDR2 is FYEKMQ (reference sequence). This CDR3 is CASSLAGLAGVKTQYS. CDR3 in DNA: TGTGCCAGCAGCTTAGCAGGACTAGCGGGAGTTAAGACCCAGTACTCC.

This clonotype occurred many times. CDR3 region: CASTLSMITDTQYF. CDR3 bases: TGTGCCAGCACTCTCTCCATGATCACAGATACGCAGTATTTT. The V call is TRBV28, the J call TRBJ2-3; D unresolved. Trimming left V 7 bases short and J 2 bases short, with 13 bases between. The germline CDR1 and CDR2 sequences are MDHEN and SYDVKM. This CDR3 is built from 14 residues.

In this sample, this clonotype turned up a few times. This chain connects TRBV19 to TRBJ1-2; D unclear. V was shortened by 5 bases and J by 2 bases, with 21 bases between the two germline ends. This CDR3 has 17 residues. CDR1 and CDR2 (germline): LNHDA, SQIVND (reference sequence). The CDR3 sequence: CASSPTWGGPTNYGYTF. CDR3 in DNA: TGTGCCAGTAGTCCAACCTGGGGAGGCCCTACCAACTATGGCTACACCTTC. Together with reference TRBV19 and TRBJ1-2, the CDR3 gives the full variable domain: DGGITQSPKYLFRKEGQNVTLSCEQNLNHDAMYWYRQDPGQGLRLIYYSQIVNDFQKGDIAEGYSVSREKKESFPLTVTSAQKNPTAFYLCASSPTWGGPTNYGYTFGSGTRLTVV.

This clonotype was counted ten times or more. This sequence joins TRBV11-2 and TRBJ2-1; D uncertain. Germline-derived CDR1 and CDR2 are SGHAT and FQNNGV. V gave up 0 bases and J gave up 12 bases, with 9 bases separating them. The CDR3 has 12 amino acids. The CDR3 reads CASSLDGNLQFF. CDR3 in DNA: TGTGCCAGCAGCTTAGACGGAAACTTGCAGTTCTTC. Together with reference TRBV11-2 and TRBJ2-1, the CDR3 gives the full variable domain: EAGVAQSPRYKIIEKRQSVAFWCNPISGHATLYWYQQILGQGPKLLIQFQNNGVVDDSQLPKDRFSAERLKGVDSTLKIQPAKLEDSAVYLCASSLDGNLQFFGPGTRLTVL.

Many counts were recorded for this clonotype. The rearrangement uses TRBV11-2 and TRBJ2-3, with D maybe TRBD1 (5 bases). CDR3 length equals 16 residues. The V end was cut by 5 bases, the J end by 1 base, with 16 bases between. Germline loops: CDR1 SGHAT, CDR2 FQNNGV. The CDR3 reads CASSQKDLGGTDTQYF. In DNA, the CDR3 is TGTGCCAGCAGCCAAAAAGACCTAGGGGGCACAGATACGCAGTATTTT.

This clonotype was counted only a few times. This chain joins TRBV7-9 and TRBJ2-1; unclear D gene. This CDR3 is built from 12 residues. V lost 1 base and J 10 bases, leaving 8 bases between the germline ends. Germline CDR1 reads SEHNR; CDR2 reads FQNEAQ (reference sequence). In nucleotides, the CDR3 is TGTGCCAGCAGCTTAGGGGTGGGGGAGCAGTTCTTC. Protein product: CASSLGVGEQFF. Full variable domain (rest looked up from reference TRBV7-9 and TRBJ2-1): DTGVSQNPRHKITKRGQNVTFRCDPISEHNRLYWYRQTLGQGPEFLTYFQNEAQLEKSRLLSDRFSAERPKGSFSTLEIQRTEQGDSAMYLCASSLGVGEQFFGPGTRLTVL.

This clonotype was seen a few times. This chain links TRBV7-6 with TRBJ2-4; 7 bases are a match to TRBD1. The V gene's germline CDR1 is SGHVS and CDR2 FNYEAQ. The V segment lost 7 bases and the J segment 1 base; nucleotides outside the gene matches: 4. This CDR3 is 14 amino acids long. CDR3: CASNPQGAKNIQYF. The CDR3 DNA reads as TGTGCCAGCAACCCACAGGGGGCCAAAAACATTCAGTACTTC.

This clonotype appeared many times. Written as DNA, the CDR3 is TGCAGTGCTAGAGCCTACACTAGCGGGAGTAAAGATGAGCAGTTCTTC. Its protein is CSARAYTSGSKDEQFF. This chain uses TRBV20-1 with TRBJ2-1; 11 bases map to TRBD2. CDR3 length equals 16 residues. V lost 1 base to trimming and J lost 8 bases; unmatched junction nucleotides: 10. Germline V gene sequence: CDR1 DFQATT, CDR2 SNEGSKA (reference sequence).

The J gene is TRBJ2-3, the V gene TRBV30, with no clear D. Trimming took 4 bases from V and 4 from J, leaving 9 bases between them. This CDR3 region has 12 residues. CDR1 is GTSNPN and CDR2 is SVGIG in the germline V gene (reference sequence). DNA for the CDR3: TGTGCCTGGACCCCCGGGCCAGATACGCAGTATTTT. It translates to CAWTPGPDTQYF.

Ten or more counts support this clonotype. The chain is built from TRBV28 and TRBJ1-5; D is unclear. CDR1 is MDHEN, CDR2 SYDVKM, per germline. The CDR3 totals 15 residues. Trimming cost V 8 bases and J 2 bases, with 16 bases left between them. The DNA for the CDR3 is TGTGCCAGCCGACCCTTCCTGGCACGCAATCAGCCCCAGCATTTT. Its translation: CASRPFLARNQPQHF.

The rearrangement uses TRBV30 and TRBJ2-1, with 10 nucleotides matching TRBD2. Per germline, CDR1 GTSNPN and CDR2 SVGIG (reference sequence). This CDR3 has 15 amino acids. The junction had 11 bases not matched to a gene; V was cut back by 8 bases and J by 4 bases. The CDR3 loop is CARSTRTSGYNEQFF. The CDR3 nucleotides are TGTGCCCGCTCCACCCGGACTAGCGGATACAATGAGCAGTTCTTC.

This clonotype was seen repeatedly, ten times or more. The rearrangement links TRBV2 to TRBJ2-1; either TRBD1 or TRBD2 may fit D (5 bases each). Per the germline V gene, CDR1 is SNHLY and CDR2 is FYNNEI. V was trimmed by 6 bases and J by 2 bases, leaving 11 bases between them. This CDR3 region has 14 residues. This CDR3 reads CASSVGRTYNEQFF. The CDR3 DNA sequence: TGTGCCAGCAGCGTGGGACGGACCTACAATGAGCAGTTCTTC.

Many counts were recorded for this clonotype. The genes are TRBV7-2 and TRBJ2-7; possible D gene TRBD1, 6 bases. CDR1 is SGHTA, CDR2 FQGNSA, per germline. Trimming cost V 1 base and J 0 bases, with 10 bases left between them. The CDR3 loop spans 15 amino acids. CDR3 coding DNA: TGTGCCAGCAGCTTAGTCCCGGACAGCTCCTACGAGCAGTACTTC. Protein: CASSLVPDSSYEQYF.

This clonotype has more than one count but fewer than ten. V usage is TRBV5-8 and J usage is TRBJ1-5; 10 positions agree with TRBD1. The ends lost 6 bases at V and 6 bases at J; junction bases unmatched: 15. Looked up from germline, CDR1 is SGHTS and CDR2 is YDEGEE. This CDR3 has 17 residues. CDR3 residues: CASIVHFGQGETQPQHF. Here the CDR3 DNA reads TGTGCCAGCATCGTCCATTTCGGACAGGGGGAAACTCAGCCCCAGCATTTT.

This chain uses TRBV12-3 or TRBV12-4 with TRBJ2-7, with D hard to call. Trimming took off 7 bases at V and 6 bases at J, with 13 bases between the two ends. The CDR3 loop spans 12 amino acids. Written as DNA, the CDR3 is TGTGCCAGCACCTCGGGTCTGATCGAGCAGTACTTC. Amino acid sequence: CASTSGLIEQYF.

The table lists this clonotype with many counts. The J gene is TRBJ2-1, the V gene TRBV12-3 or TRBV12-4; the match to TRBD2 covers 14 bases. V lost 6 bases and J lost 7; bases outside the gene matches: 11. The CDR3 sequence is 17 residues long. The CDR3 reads CASSRSRLAGGSNEQFF. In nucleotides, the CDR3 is TGTGCCAGCAGCCGATCCCGACTAGCGGGAGGGTCAAATGAGCAGTTCTTC.

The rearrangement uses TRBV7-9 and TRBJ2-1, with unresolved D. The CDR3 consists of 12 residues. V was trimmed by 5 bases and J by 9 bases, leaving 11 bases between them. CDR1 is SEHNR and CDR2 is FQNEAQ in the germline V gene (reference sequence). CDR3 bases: TGTGCCAGCAGCCGTCTTGACTCTGAGCAGTTCTTC. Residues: CASSRLDSEQFF. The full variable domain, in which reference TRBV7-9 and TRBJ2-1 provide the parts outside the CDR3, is DTGVSQNPRHKITKRGQNVTFRCDPISEHNRLYWYRQTLGQGPEFLTYFQNEAQLEKSRLLSDRFSAERPKGSFSTLEIQRTEQGDSAMYLCASSRLDSEQFFGPGTRLTVL.

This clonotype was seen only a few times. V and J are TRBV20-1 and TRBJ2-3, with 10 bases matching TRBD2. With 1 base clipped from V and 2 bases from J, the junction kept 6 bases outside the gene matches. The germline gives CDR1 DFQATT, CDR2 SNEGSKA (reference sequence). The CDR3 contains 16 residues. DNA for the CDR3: TGCAGTGCTAGAGGGGTTCTAGCGGGAGTCACAGATACGCAGTATTTT. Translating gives CSARGVLAGVTDTQYF.